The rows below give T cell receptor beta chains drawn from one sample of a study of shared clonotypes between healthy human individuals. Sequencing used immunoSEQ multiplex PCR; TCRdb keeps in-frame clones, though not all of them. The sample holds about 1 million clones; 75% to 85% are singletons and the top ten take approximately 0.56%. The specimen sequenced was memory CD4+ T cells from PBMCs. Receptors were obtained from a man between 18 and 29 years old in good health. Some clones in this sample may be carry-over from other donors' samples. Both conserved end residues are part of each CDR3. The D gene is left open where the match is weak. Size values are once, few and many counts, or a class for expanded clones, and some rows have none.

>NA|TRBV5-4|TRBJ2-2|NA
CASSLAGGANTGELFF
TGTGCCAGCAGCTTGGCCGGGGGCGCGAACACCGGGGAGCTGTTTTTT
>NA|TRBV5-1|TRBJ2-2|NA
CASSGALSDTGELFF
TGCGCCAGCAGCGGTGCCTTATCGGACACCGGGGAGCTGTTTTTT
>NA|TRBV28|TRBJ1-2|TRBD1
CASSQRGQGGRGYTF
TGTGCCAGCAGCCAGAGAGGACAGGGCGGACGTGGCTACACCTTC
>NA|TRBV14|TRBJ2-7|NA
CASSQGKWRDLSYEQYF
TGTGCCAGCAGCCAAGGCAAGTGGCGGGATCTCTCCTACGAGCAGTACTTC
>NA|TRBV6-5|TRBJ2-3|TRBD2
CASSYSARESGGTQYF
TGTGCCAGCAGTTACTCGGCACGGGAGAGCGGGGGGACGCAGTATTTT
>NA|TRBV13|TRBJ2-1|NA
CASSLGPPVYNEQFF
TGTGCCAGCAGCTTAGGGCCCCCCGTATACAATGAGCAGTTCTTC
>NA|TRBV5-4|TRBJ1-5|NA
CASSLGPVVQPQHF
TGTGCCAGCAGCTTGGGGCCAGTAGTTCAGCCCCAGCATTTT
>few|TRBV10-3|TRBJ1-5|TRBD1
CAISLTGGSQPQHF
TGTGCCATCAGCCTGACAGGGGGCAGTCAGCCCCAGCATTTT
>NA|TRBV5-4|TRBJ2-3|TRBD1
CASSSPGQGADTQYF
TGTGCCAGCAGCTCCCCGGGACAGGGGGCAGATACGCAGTATTTT
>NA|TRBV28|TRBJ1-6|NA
CASIRRAGGGSPLHF
TGTGCCAGCATCCGAAGGGCGGGGGGCGGTTCACCCCTCCACTTT